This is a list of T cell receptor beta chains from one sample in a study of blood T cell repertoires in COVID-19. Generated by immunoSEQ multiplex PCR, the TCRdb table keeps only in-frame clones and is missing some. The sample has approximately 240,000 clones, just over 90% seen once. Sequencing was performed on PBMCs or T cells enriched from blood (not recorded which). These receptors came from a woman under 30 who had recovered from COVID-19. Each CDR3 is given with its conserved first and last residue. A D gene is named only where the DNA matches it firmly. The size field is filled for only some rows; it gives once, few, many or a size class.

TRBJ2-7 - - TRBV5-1 CASSFYGSYEQYF TGCGCCAGCAGCTTTTACGGGTCCTACGAGCAGTACTTC
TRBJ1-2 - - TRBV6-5 CASSYGKGYTF TGTGCCAGCAGTTACGGAAAGGGGTACACCTTC
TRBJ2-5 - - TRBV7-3 CASSPQGNQETQYF TGTGCCAGCAGCCCTCAGGGCAACCAAGAGACCCAGTACTTC
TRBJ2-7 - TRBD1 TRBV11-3 CASSLSEGARFEQYF TGTGCCAGCAGCTTATCTGAGGGGGCAAGGTTCGAGCAGTACTTC
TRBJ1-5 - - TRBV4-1 CASSVQGRDQPQHF TGCGCCAGCAGCGTACAGGGCCGGGATCAGCCCCAGCATTTT
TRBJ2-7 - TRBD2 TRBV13 CASSLTSGPYEQYF TGTGCCAGCAGCTTGACTAGCGGTCCCTACGAGCAGTACTTC
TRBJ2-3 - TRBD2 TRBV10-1 CASIGRGPDTQYF TGCGCCAGCATCGGGAGGGGACCAGATACGCAGTATTTT
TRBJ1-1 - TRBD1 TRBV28 CASSPGQGRLLAFF TGTGCCAGCAGTCCGGGACAGGGTAGGTTATTAGCTTTCTTT
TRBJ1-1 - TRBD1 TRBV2 CASRGGQGYTEAFF TGTGCCAGCAGGGGGGGACAGGGGTACACTGAAGCTTTCTTT
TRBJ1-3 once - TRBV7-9 CASSAFGDSGNTIYF TGTGCCAGCTCAGCTTTTGGAGACTCTGGAAACACCATATATTTT
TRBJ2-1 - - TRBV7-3 CASSFSADNEQFF TGTGCCAGCAGCTTTTCGGCGGACAATGAGCAGTTCTTC
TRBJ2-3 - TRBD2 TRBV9 CASSAGTSGRTDTQYF TGTGCCAGCAGCGCGGGGACTAGCGGGAGAACTGATACGCAGTATTTT
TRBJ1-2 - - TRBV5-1 CASSPTGEYGYTF TGCGCCAGCAGCCCGACAGGCGAGTATGGCTACACCTTC
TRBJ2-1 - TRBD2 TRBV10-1 CASGGQLAGSGEQFF TGCGCCAGCGGGGGCCAACTAGCGGGATCGGGTGAGCAGTTCTTC
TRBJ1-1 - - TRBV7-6 CATLRGRAGTEAFF TGTGCCACGTTAAGGGGCAGGGCTGGAACTGAAGCTTTCTTT
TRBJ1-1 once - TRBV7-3 CASSPAGDTEAFF TGTGCCAGCAGCCCCGCGGGAGACACTGAAGCTTTCTTT
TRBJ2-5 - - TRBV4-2 CASSAPGHQETQYF TGTGCCAGCAGCGCACCGGGACATCAAGAGACCCAGTACTTC
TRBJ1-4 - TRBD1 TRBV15 CATSKRQGAGEKLFF TGTGCCACCAGCAAAAGACAGGGGGCCGGTGAAAAACTGTTTTTT
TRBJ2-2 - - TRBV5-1 CASSPPKTGELFF TGCGCCAGCAGCCCGCCTAAAACCGGGGAGCTGTTTTTT
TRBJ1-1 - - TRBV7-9 CASSLAAGAEAFF TGTGCCAGCAGCTTAGCTGCGGGAGCCGAAGCTTTCTTT
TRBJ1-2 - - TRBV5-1 CASSANLNYGYTF TGCGCCAGCAGTGCGAACTTGAACTATGGCTACACCTTC
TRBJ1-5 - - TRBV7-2 CASSLVGRAHQPQHF TGTGCCAGCAGCTTAGTAGGCAGGGCCCATCAGCCCCAGCATTTT
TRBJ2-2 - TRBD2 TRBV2 CACYRLAGPSNTGELFF TGTGCCTGCTATCGACTAGCGGGGCCCTCGAACACCGGGGAGCTGTTTTTT
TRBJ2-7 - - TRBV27 CASSNGQSYEQYF TGTGCCAGCAGTAACGGACAATCCTACGAGCAGTACTTC
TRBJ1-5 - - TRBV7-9 CASSPTTQGGNQPQHF TGTGCCAGCAGCCCTACGACACAAGGGGGCAATCAGCCCCAGCATTTT
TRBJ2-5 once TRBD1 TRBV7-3 CASSPGQGQETQYF TGTGCCAGCAGCCCAGGACAGGGGCAAGAGACCCAGTACTTC
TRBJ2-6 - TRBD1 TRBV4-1 CASSQGDRRTGWYSGANVLTF TGCGCCAGCAGCCAAGGGGACCGGAGGACAGGGTGGTATTCTGGGGCCAACGTCCTGACTTTC
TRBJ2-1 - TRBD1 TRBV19 CASSLQGDLKYNEQFF TGTGCCAGTAGCCTACAGGGGGACCTAAAATACAATGAGCAGTTCTTC
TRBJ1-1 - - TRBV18 CASSQSTTEAFF TGTGCCAGCTCACAGAGCACTACTGAAGCTTTCTTT
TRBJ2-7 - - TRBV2 CASSGLQGYEQYF TGTGCCAGCAGTGGCTTACAGGGCTACGAGCAGTACTTC
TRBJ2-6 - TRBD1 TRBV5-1 CASSPGGAGANVLTF TGCGCCAGCAGCCCAGGGGGCGCTGGGGCCAACGTCCTGACTTTC
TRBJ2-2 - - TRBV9 CASSAGLSWTGELFF TGTGCCAGCAGCGCGGGACTTTCATGGACCGGGGAGCTGTTTTTT
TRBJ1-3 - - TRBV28 CASNLGGAIPYSGNTIYF TGTGCCAGCAATTTAGGAGGGGCTATACCATATTCTGGAAACACCATATATTTT
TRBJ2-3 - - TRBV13 CASSLEGVSRNTQYF TGTGCCAGCAGCTTAGAAGGAGTCAGTCGGAATACGCAGTATTTT
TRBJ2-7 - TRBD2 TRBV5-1 CASSIGTSGRKTYEQYF TGCGCCAGCAGCATAGGGACTAGCGGGAGAAAAACCTACGAGCAGTACTTC
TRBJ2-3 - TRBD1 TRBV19 CASVSRDRVGDTQYF TGTGCCAGCGTTAGCCGGGACAGGGTTGGAGATACGCAGTATTTT
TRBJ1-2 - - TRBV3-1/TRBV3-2 CASSQDKLTALYGYTF TGTGCCAGCAGCCAAGATAAACTTACAGCACTCTATGGCTACACCTTC
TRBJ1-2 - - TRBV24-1 CATSDSGYGYTF TGTGCCACCAGTGATTCAGGCTATGGCTACACCTTC
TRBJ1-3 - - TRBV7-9 CASSDPGWGGAGNTIYF TGTGCCAGCAGCGACCCGGGTTGGGGAGGAGCTGGAAACACCATATATTTT
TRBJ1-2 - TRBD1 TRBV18 CASSQDRTNYGYTF TGTGCCAGCTCACAGGACAGGACTAACTATGGCTACACCTTC
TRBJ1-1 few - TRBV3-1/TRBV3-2 CASSQGGQRNTEAFF TGTGCCAGCAGCCAAGGAGGGCAACGGAACACTGAAGCTTTCTTT
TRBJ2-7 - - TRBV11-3 CASSLDMRAEQYF TGTGCCAGCAGCTTAGATATGAGGGCCGAGCAGTACTTC
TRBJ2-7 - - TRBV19 CASSRRQQTYEQYF TGTGCCAGTAGCCGACGACAGCAAACCTACGAGCAGTACTTC
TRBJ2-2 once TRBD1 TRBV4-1 CASSQGQTELFF TGCGCCAGCAGCCAGGGACAGACTGAGCTGTTTTTT
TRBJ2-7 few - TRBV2 CASSLTSSYEQYF TGTGCCAGCAGTCTGACTAGTAGCTACGAGCAGTACTTC
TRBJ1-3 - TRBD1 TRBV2 CASSPDRDAGNTIYF TGTGCCAGCAGTCCCGACAGGGATGCTGGAAACACCATATATTTT
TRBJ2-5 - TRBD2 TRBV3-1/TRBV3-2 CASRGGGRETQYF TGTGCCAGCAGGGGCGGGGGAAGAGAGACCCAGTACTTC
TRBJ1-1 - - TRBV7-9 CASSLQGTSTEAFF TGTGCCAGCAGCCTACAGGGCACGAGCACTGAAGCTTTCTTT
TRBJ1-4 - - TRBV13 CASSLRFAGEKLFF TGTGCCAGCAGCTTACGTTTCGCAGGGGAAAAACTGTTTTTT
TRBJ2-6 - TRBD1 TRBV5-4 CASSFQGAGANVLTF TGTGCCAGCAGTTTTCAGGGGGCCGGGGCCAACGTCCTGACTTTC
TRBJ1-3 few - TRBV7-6 CASSSGLSGNTIYF TGTGCCAGCAGCTCAGGATTATCTGGAAACACCATATATTTT
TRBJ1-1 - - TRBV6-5 CASSSVGGGKTEAFF TGTGCCAGCAGCTCAGTGGGGGGAGGTAAGACTGAAGCTTTCTTT
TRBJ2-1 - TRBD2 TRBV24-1 CATSDPGLAGGLGNEQFF TGTGCCACCAGTGACCCTGGACTAGCGGGGGGGCTGGGCAATGAGCAGTTCTTC
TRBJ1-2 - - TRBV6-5 CASSPDIGYGYTF TGTGCCAGCAGTCCCGACATTGGCTATGGCTACACCTTC
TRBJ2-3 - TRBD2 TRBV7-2 CASLREGPSQYF TGTGCCAGCCTGCGGGAGGGCCCTTCGCAGTATTTT
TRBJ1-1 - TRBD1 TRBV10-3 CAISRTGGMEAFF TGTGCCATCAGCCGGACAGGGGGCATGGAAGCTTTCTTT
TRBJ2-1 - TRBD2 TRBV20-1 CSASLGRAYNEQFF TGCAGTGCTAGTCTTGGGAGGGCCTACAATGAGCAGTTCTTC
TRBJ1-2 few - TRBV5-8 CASSPLGGGYGYTF TGTGCCAGCAGCCCCCTAGGCGGGGGCTATGGCTACACCTTC